This TCR beta chain appears in the sequencing data of a study of OX40 agonist ivuxolimab in advanced cancers. Study information: Head and neck, renal cell, melanoma or hepatocellular carcinoma were the cancers that dose-escalation patients had. Findings and caveats of the study: Clonal expansion by week 6 occurred in CD4+ and CD8+ blood T cells (at 0.1 to 3.0 mg/kg). Determination of antigen specificity was not performed for the expanded peripheral T cells.

Clones were read by immunoSEQ multiplex PCR, and TCRdb kept only the in-frame ones, dropping some. The repertoire consists of some 87,000 clones, with about 92% occurring once and the leading ten covering around 1.6%. CDR1 SGHNT and CDR2 YENEEA come from the germline V gene. V dropped 0 bases and J dropped 5 bases, with 7 bases sitting between them. This CDR3 region has 13 residues. A note on this clone: The target antigen is unknown.

The investigators sampled blood at baseline, at cycle 4 day 1, and at cycle 7 day 1. This specimen consisted of CD4+ or CD8+ T cells sorted from blood, obtained in a trial of the OX40 agonist ivuxolimab. The V call is TRBV11-3, the J call TRBJ2-5; no definite D call. This TCR was recovered from an adult with an advanced solid tumor such as melanoma, head and neck, liver or kidney cancer. The CDR3 here is CASSLDAWETQYF. For the CDR3, the DNA is TGTGCCAGCAGCTTAGATGCATGGGAGACCCAGTACTTC.